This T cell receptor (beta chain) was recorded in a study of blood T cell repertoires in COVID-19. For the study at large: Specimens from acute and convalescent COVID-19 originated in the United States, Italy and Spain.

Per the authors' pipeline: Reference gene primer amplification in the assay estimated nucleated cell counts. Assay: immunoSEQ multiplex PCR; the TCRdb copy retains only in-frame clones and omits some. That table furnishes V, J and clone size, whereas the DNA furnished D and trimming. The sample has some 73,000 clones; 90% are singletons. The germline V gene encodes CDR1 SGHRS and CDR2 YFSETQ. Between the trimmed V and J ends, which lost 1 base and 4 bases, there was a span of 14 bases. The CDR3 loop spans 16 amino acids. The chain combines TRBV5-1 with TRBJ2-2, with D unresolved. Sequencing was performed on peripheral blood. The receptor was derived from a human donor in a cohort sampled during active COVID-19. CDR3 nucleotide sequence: TGCGCCAGCAGCTTGTTTCCACAGCAGGCCACCGGGGAGCTGTTTTTT. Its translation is CASSLFPQQATGELFF.